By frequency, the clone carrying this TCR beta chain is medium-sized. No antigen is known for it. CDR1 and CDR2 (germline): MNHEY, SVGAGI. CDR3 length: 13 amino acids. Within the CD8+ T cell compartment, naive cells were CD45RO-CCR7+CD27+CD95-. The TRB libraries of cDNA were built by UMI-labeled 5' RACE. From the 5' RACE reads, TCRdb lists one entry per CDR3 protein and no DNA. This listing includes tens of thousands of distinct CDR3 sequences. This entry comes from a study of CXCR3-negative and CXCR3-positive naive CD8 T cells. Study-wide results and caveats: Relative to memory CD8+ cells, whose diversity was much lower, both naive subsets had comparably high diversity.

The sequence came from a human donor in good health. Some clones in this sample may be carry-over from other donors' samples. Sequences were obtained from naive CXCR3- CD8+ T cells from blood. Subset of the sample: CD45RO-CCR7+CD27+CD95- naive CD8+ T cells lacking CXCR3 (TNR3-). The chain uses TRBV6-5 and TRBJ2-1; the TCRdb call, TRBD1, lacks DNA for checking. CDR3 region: CASSYRPGVEEFF.